The 30 T cell receptor beta chains below come from one sample, sequenced in a study of cytomegalovirus exposure and HLA in healthy donors (dated by TCRdb to about 2017). Libraries were prepared through the immunoSEQ multiplex PCR assay. For the multiplex PCR, a mixture combining 60 forward primers for TCR Vbeta segments and 13 reverse primers for TCR Jbeta segments was used. TCRdb obtained this table from immuneACCESS and retained in-frame rearrangements with V and J assigned. These tables miss some clones; where compared with another copy, unresolved V genes account for less than half of the shortfall, and the remainder is unexplained. Recorded for this sample are approximately 75,000 clones; roughly 84% of them occurred a single time. The ten largest clones take up approximately 19% of the sample. The sequencing input was PBMCs. These receptors were taken from a man aged 70 or older in good health and CMV-seropositive.

The J gene is TRBJ1-4, the V gene TRBV5-1, with unresolved D. V was trimmed by 0 bases and J by 4 bases, leaving 7 bases between them. The germline CDR1 and CDR2 sequences are SGHRS and YFSETQ. The CDR3 is 14 amino acids. The CDR3 DNA is TGCGCCAGCAGCTTGGGGCAGTTTAATGAAAAACTGTTTTTT. Its protein product is CASSLGQFNEKLFF. The full variable domain, completed using reference TRBV5-1 and TRBJ1-4, is KAGVTQTPRYLIKTRGQQVTLSCSPISGHRSVSWYQQTPGQGLQFLFEYFSETQRNKGNFPGRFSGRQFSNSRSEMNVSTLELGDSALYLCASSLGQFNEKLFFGSGTQLSVL.

As DNA, the CDR3 is TGCGCCAGCAGCTTGGACCAGACTAACTATGGCTACACCTTC. This encodes CASSLDQTNYGYTF. This chain connects TRBV5-1 to TRBJ1-2; no clear D gene. The CDR3 covers 14 residues. The germline V and J ends were trimmed by 0 bases and 0 bases, with 6 bases remaining between them. Germline CDR1 is SGHRS and CDR2 is YFSETQ.

CDR3 region: CASRRAQETQYF. DNA of the CDR3: TGTGCCAGCAGGCGGGCCCAAGAGACCCAGTACTTC. The rearrangement joins TRBV6-1 to TRBJ2-5, with TRBD2 as a possible D gene (5 bases). CDR3 length equals 12 residues. Germline CDR1 is MNHNS and CDR2 is SASEGT. Trimming pared 6 bases from V and 1 base from J, leaving 6 bases between.

In this sample, this clone turned up once. This chain links TRBV5-1 with TRBJ1-1; 7 nucleotides agree with TRBD1. Germline values: CDR1 SGHRS, CDR2 YFSETQ. J was trimmed by 4 bases and V by 0 bases; bases with no gene match: 9. This CDR3 contains 16 residues. CDR3 in amino acids: CASSLEGAGGSTEAFF. CDR3 coding DNA: TGCGCCAGCAGCTTGGAGGGGGCAGGGGGTTCCACTGAAGCTTTCTTT.

The V call is TRBV6-6, the J call TRBJ1-1, with no clear D. CDR1 is MNHNY and CDR2 is SVGAGI in the germline V gene (reference sequence). V dropped 7 bases and J dropped 4 bases, with 16 bases sitting between them. The length of the CDR3 is 14 residues. CDR3 nucleotides: TGTGCCAGCACCGAGGACTCCCTTAGCACTGAAGCTTTCTTT. Its protein product is CASTEDSLSTEAFF.

CDR3 bases: TGTGCCAGCAGCTTATCTGCACAGAGCTCTGGAAACACCATATATTTT. Translated, it gives CASSLSAQSSGNTIYF. V is TRBV7-6 and J is TRBJ1-3; D remains unclear. Germline V gene lookup returns CDR1 SGHVS and CDR2 FNYEAQ. The V gene lost 2 bases and the J gene lost 0 bases, with 11 bases spanning the gap. CDR3 length: 16 amino acids.

With respect to this clone: The same CDR3 arises from other DNA sequences in this sample as well. V usage is TRBV2 and J usage is TRBJ1-1; the D gene is possibly TRBD1 (6 bases). The germline V gene has CDR1 SNHLY and CDR2 FYNNEI. CDR3 length equals 16 residues. Trimming left V 5 bases short and J 3 bases short, with 19 bases between. The CDR3 here is CASSPTGHREDTEAFF. The DNA for the CDR3 is TGTGCCAGCAGTCCCACGGGACACCGTGAGGACACTGAAGCTTTCTTT.

The V and J genes are TRBV29-1 and TRBJ2-5; 7 nucleotides line up with TRBD2. V lost 4 bases and J lost 5; bases outside the gene matches: 7. The CDR3 extends over 13 amino acids. CDR1 SQVTM and CDR2 ANQGSEA come from the germline V gene. The CDR3 protein is CSVASGNGETQYF. CDR3 sequence (DNA): TGCAGCGTTGCAAGCGGGAATGGGGAGACCCAGTACTTC.

V is TRBV25-1 and J is TRBJ2-5; 10 bases map to TRBD1. The CDR3 sequence is 15 residues long. V was clipped by 3 bases and J by 3 bases; unmatched bases: 4. Germline V gene data show CDR1 as MGHDK and CDR2 as SYGVNS. The CDR3 coding sequence is TGTGCCAGCAGTGATCCCGGACAGGGGGAAGAGACCCAGTACTTC. Amino acid sequence: CASSDPGQGEETQYF.

This chain joins TRBV6-5 and TRBJ1-1, with 9 bases fitting TRBD1. V was pared by 4 bases and J by 7 bases, with 10 bases of the junction left unmatched. The CDR3 loop spans 15 amino acids. Germline V lookup: CDR1 MNHEY, CDR2 SVGAGI. The CDR3 here is CASSSTGGGTVEAFF. Here the CDR3 DNA reads TGTGCCAGCAGTTCTACAGGGGGCGGAACGGTTGAAGCTTTCTTT.

J is TRBJ2-5 and V is TRBV2; 7 bases are shared with TRBD1. The length of the CDR3 is 15 residues. V shed 4 bases, J shed 2 bases, and the junction held 7 bases outside the gene matches. Germline-derived CDR1 and CDR2 are SNHLY and FYNNEI. The CDR3 is CASSVMGQRQETQYF. The CDR3 nucleotides read TGTGCCAGCAGTGTTATGGGACAGCGGCAAGAGACCCAGTACTTC.

J is TRBJ2-5 and V is TRBV5-1, with D perhaps TRBD1 (5 bases). Germline CDR1 SGHRS, CDR2 YFSETQ. Trimming cost V 3 bases and J 5 bases, with 14 bases left between them. The CDR3 sequence is 14 residues long. The chain's CDR3 is CASSSQGVSETQYF. The CDR3 DNA reads as TGCGCCAGCAGCTCGCAGGGTGTTAGCGAGACCCAGTACTTC. Combining the CDR3 with reference TRBV5-1 and TRBJ2-5 gives the whole variable domain KAGVTQTPRYLIKTRGQQVTLSCSPISGHRSVSWYQQTPGQGLQFLFEYFSETQRNKGNFPGRFSGRQFSNSRSEMNVSTLELGDSALYLCASSSQGVSETQYFGPGTRLLVL.

This rearrangement joins TRBV23-1 to TRBJ1-5, with D tentatively TRBD1 (6 bases). TRBV23-1 counts as an open reading frame of uncertain function. With 4 bases removed from V and 2 bases from J, the gap between germline ends came to 12 bases. There are 15 residues in the CDR3. The CDR3 protein is CASSRGGLGNQPQHF. Written as DNA, the CDR3 is TGCGCCAGCAGTCGTGGGGGCCTGGGCAATCAGCCCCAGCATTTT.

The rearrangement joins TRBV10-3 to TRBJ2-5, with D possibly TRBD1 on 5 matching bases. Trimming removed 6 bases at V and 2 bases at J, with 13 bases between. Germline assignment: CDR1 ENHRY and CDR2 SYGVKD. The CDR3 has 14 residues. CDR3 in DNA: TGTGCCATCAGGCAGGGTTCCTCACAAGAGACCCAGTACTTC. Translating it yields CAIRQGSSQETQYF.

V is TRBV6-6 and J is TRBJ2-7; 10 bases are shared with TRBD1. CDR1 is MNHNY, CDR2 SVGAGI, per germline (reference sequence). V shed 5 bases, J shed 7 bases, and the junction held 11 bases outside the gene matches. This CDR3 contains 15 residues. The CDR3 nucleotides are TGTGCCAGCAGTACTTCCGGGACAGGGGTGAATGAGCAGTACTTC. Protein: CASSTSGTGVNEQYF.

The J gene is TRBJ2-1, the V gene TRBV4-3, with a possible D match to TRBD2 (6 bases). Between the trimmed V and J ends, which lost 1 base and 3 bases, there was a span of 7 bases. Germline CDR1 reads LGHNA; CDR2 reads YSLEER. The CDR3 consists of 14 residues. Here the CDR3 reads CASSQAGVYNEQFF. CDR3 coding DNA: TGCGCCAGCAGCCAAGCGGGGGTCTACAATGAGCAGTTCTTC.

The CDR3 coding sequence is TGTGCCAGCAGTTCCGGTCCAAACTATGGCTACACCTTC. It yields the protein CASSSGPNYGYTF. The V gene is TRBV7-2, the J gene TRBJ1-2; the D is unclear. CDR3 length: 13 residues. CDR1 is SGHTA, CDR2 FQGNSA, per germline. Deletions cut 6 bases from V and 2 bases from J, with 10 bases between.

The chain is built from TRBV19 and TRBJ2-7, with a weak D call TRBD1 (6 bases). The V end was cut by 1 base, the J end by 5 bases, with 12 bases between. The germline V gene encodes CDR1 LNHDA and CDR2 SQIVND (reference sequence). This CDR3 contains 14 residues. This CDR3 is CASSIATGWDEQYF. The CDR3 bases are TGTGCCAGTAGTATAGCAACAGGGTGGGACGAGCAGTACTTC.

CDR3 bases: TGCGCCAGCAGCCCGGGCGGGGCCAATGAGCAGTTCTTC. It encodes CASSPGGANEQFF. The chain recombines TRBV5-1 with TRBJ2-1; the D gene is possibly TRBD2 (6 bases). V gave up 4 bases and J gave up 6 bases, with 11 bases separating them. This CDR3 has 13 amino acids. In germline, CDR1 is SGHRS, CDR2 YFSETQ.

The rearrangement uses TRBV5-1 and TRBJ1-4; no firm D call. From germline, CDR1 is SGHRS and CDR2 YFSETQ. V shed 4 bases and J shed 3 bases, with 10 bases lying between them. The CDR3 is made up of 14 amino acids. CDR3 DNA sequence: TGCGCCAGCAGCGTGACTGTCCCTAATGAAAAACTGTTTTTT. Translation gives CASSVTVPNEKLFF.

This sequence joins TRBV10-3 and TRBJ1-1; the D is unclear. The V and J ends lost 10 bases and 5 bases respectively, with 11 bases between them. The V gene's germline CDR1 is ENHRY and CDR2 SYGVKD. This CDR3 is built from 11 residues. CDR3 coding DNA: TGTGCCACCAAGGGAGAGACTGAAGCTTTCTTT. Amino acid sequence: CATKGETEAFF.

The chain combines TRBV4-2 with TRBJ2-3; TRBD2 aligns across 12 bases. This CDR3 is 19 amino acids long. V shed 2 bases, J shed 0 bases, and the junction held 9 bases outside the gene matches. Germline CDR1 LGHNA, CDR2 YNFKEQ. The CDR3: CASSQRPPGTSGSTDTQYF. As DNA, the CDR3 is TGTGCCAGCAGCCAAAGACCCCCCGGGACTAGCGGGAGCACAGATACGCAGTATTTT.

The chain has TRBV7-9 and TRBJ1-6; 7 positions match TRBD1. CDR3 length: 17 residues. V shed 8 bases, J shed 10 bases, and the junction held 20 bases outside the gene matches. Germline CDR1 and CDR2: SEHNR and FQNEAQ (reference sequence). Here the CDR3 reads CASHQGGQSPASSPLHF. CDR3 bases: TGTGCCAGCCACCAGGGGGGACAGAGTCCCGCCAGCTCACCCCTCCACTTT.

The chain combines TRBV9 with TRBJ1-3, with D unresolved. From germline, CDR1 is SGDLS and CDR2 YYNGEE. The V gene lost 4 bases and the J gene lost 4 bases, with 18 bases spanning the gap. The CDR3 sequence is 16 residues long. The CDR3 reads CASSPRRGRYGNTIYF. CDR3 bases: TGTGCCAGCAGCCCCCGGAGAGGGAGGTACGGAAACACCATATATTTT.

The chain joins TRBV10-1 to TRBJ2-5; 8 bases are a match to TRBD2. The germline CDR1 and CDR2 sequences are WNHNN and SYGVQD (reference sequence). The CDR3 totals 13 residues. V was pared by 2 bases and J by 5 bases, with 1 base of the junction left unmatched. CDR3 amino acids: CASSEAGGETQYF. The CDR3 bases are TGCGCCAGCAGTGAGGCGGGGGGCGAGACCCAGTACTTC.

V and J are TRBV7-2 and TRBJ1-1, with TRBD1 as a possible D gene (5 bases). V was pared by 0 bases and J by 10 bases, with 9 bases between. This CDR3 region has 12 residues. Germline CDR1 and CDR2: SGHTA and FQGNSA. For the CDR3, the DNA is TGTGCCAGCAGCTTAGCCAGGGTTCGAGCTTTCTTT. The encoded protein is CASSLARVRAFF.

This sequence joins TRBV9 and TRBJ1-3; D is undetermined. The CDR3 is made up of 13 amino acids. V lost 4 bases to trimming and J lost 4 bases, with 9 bases between them. Germline V lookup: CDR1 SGDLS, CDR2 YYNGEE. The CDR3 bases are TGTGCCAGCAGCCTTGACATGGGAAACACCATATATTTT. It yields the protein CASSLDMGNTIYF.

As concerns this clone: Other DNA sequences within the sample encode an identical CDR3. DNA of the CDR3: TGTGCCAGCAGCTACACAGGGGGCTACAATCAGCCCCAGCATTTT. Its translation: CASSYTGGYNQPQHF. The V gene is TRBV7-9, the J gene TRBJ1-5; 9 bases are shared with TRBD1. Trimming took 4 bases from V and 3 from J; bases not matched to a gene: 4. In germline, CDR1 is SEHNR, CDR2 FQNEAQ (reference sequence). The CDR3 totals 15 residues.

The gene calls are TRBV7-8 and TRBJ2-7; 10 bases agree with TRBD2. The CDR3 sequence is 14 residues long. Germline CDR1 SGHVS, CDR2 FQNEAQ. J lost 3 bases, V lost 5 bases, and 4 bases had no gene match. CDR3 sequence reads: CASSRPSGGYEQYF. The CDR3 nucleotides read TGTGCCAGCAGCCGACCTAGCGGGGGCTACGAGCAGTACTTC.

The rearrangement links TRBV19 to TRBJ1-2; D gene uncertain. V shed 7 bases and J shed 3 bases, with 12 bases lying between them. The V gene's germline CDR1 is LNHDA and CDR2 SQIVND (reference sequence). The CDR3 covers 13 residues. The CDR3 reads CASISSHDYGYTF. Here the CDR3 DNA reads TGTGCCAGTATTTCCAGTCACGACTATGGCTACACCTTC.